One and the same sample provided the 16 T cell receptor beta chains below, sequenced in a study of blood T cell repertoires in COVID-19. Here immunoSEQ multiplex PCR was the method, and the copy in TCRdb shows in-frame clones only, minus some. The data contain 200,000 to 300,000 clones, roughly four fifths of them singletons. Source material: peripheral blood. The receptors were sampled from a woman in her seventies with acute or convalescent COVID-19.

The rearrangement joins TRBV27 to TRBJ1-4, with a possible D match to TRBD1 (5 bases). The CDR3 is 14 residues long. The V and J ends lost 6 bases and 4 bases respectively, with 12 bases between them. The germline V gene encodes CDR1 MNHEY and CDR2 SMNVEV (reference sequence). The CDR3 sequence: CASRPMGGNEKLFF. CDR3 DNA: TGTGCCAGCAGACCTATGGGGGGTAATGAAAAACTGTTTTTT.

This rearrangement joins TRBV7-9 to TRBJ1-2; TRBD1 agrees at 9 bases. CDR3 length: 16 residues. The V gene's germline CDR1 is SEHNR and CDR2 FQNEAQ (reference sequence). The J segment lost 4 bases and the V segment lost 5 bases, leaving 11 bases of the junction unmatched. CDR3 nucleotide sequence: TGTGCCAGCAGCCGGGGACAGGGCCGAAAACTCTATGGCTACACCTTC. Protein sequence: CASSRGQGRKLYGYTF. Based on the CDR3 plus reference TRBV7-9 and TRBJ1-2, the full variable domain is DTGVSQNPRHKITKRGQNVTFRCDPISEHNRLYWYRQTLGQGPEFLTYFQNEAQLEKSRLLSDRFSAERPKGSFSTLEIQRTEQGDSAMYLCASSRGQGRKLYGYTFGSGTRLTVV.

The gene calls are TRBV9 and TRBJ2-7; TRBD2 matches at 7 bases. V trimming: 0 bases; J trimming: 2 bases; junction bases outside the gene matches: 5. This CDR3 comprises 15 residues. Germline CDR1 and CDR2: SGDLS and YYNGEE. The CDR3 region is CASSVELAPTYEQYF. The CDR3 DNA sequence: TGTGCCAGCAGCGTAGAACTAGCGCCTACCTACGAGCAGTACTTC.

The chain links TRBV5-1 to TRBJ1-5; maybe TRBD1 (5 bases). V was shortened by 2 bases and J by 0 bases, with 9 bases between the two germline ends. Germline V lookup: CDR1 SGHRS, CDR2 YFSETQ. The CDR3 length is 15 residues. CDR3 in amino acids: CASSFDSNSNQPQHF. In nucleotides, the CDR3 is TGCGCCAGCAGCTTCGACAGCAATAGCAATCAGCCCCAGCATTTT.

This chain connects TRBV27 to TRBJ1-2, with 9 bases that match TRBD1. The germline V gene encodes CDR1 MNHEY and CDR2 SMNVEV (reference sequence). There are 15 residues in the CDR3. J lost 5 bases, V lost 8 bases, and 12 bases had no gene match. In DNA form, the CDR3 reads TGTGCCAGCGGTCCTGGGACAGGGCTGGGGTATGGCTACACCTTC. It codes for CASGPGTGLGYGYTF.

The chain carries TRBV3-1 (or the pseudogene TRBV3-2) and TRBJ2-2; 9 bases fit TRBD2. After removal of 4 bases from V and 4 bases from J, the junction contained 7 bases not matched to a gene. The CDR3 sequence is 16 residues long. Looked up from germline, CDR1 is LGHDT and CDR2 is YNNKEL (reference sequence). The chain's CDR3 is CASSRAGGRGTGELFF. CDR3 coding DNA: TGTGCCAGCAGCCGCGCGGGGGGGCGGGGCACCGGGGAGCTGTTTTTT.

V gene TRBV11-2 combines with J gene TRBJ1-5, with D perhaps matching TRBD1 (5 bases). This CDR3 comprises 14 residues. Trimming took 2 bases from V and 5 from J, leaving 10 bases between them. The germline CDR1 and CDR2 sequences are SGHAT and FQNNGV. The CDR3 DNA is TGTGCCAGCAGCTTAACTTTAGGGGATCAGCCCCAGCATTTT. Translating gives CASSLTLGDQPQHF.

This clone was seen more than once but under ten times. This chain uses TRBV9 with TRBJ1-1, with TRBD1 matching over 9 bases. CDR3 length: 15 residues. Germline loops: CDR1 SGDLS, CDR2 YYNGEE. V lost 4 bases, J lost 0 bases, and 4 bases stayed unmatched. This CDR3 is CASSKQGALNTEAFF. CDR3 nucleotides: TGTGCCAGCAGCAAACAGGGGGCTTTGAACACTGAAGCTTTCTTT.

J is TRBJ1-1 and V is TRBV5-8; unclear D gene. Germline values: CDR1 SGHTS, CDR2 YDEGEE. Between the trimmed V and J ends, which lost 5 bases and 5 bases, there was a span of 10 bases. The CDR3 runs to 12 residues. CDR3 residues: CASSFQRTEAFF. CDR3 sequence (DNA): TGTGCCAGCAGTTTTCAACGGACTGAAGCTTTCTTT.

The chain combines TRBV7-9 with TRBJ2-7; weak D call: TRBD2 (7 bases). The germline CDR1 and CDR2 sequences are SEHNR and FQNEAQ (reference sequence). V gave up 5 bases and J gave up 4 bases, with 18 bases separating them. The CDR3 contains 15 residues. The CDR3 DNA reads TGTGCCAGCAGCCGCCGGGGGGCAGGGGAGTACGAGCAGTACTTC. Its protein is CASSRRGAGEYEQYF.

This rearrangement joins TRBV6-1 to TRBJ1-6; no clear D. In germline, CDR1 is MNHNS, CDR2 SASEGT. This CDR3 has 13 residues. V gave up 8 bases and J gave up 6 bases, with 11 bases separating them. CDR3 sequence: CASGEALNSPLHF. CDR3 in DNA: TGTGCCAGCGGGGAAGCTCTTAATTCACCCCTCCACTTT.

Concerning this clone: An end of the junction differs from the germline gene, which may be a read error. In nucleotides, the CDR3 is TGTGCCAGCAGCTCGACAGGCGGGGGGGCATCGCTCTTC. It yields the protein CASSSTGGGASLF. The chain combines TRBV7-9 with TRBJ2-1; 9 bases fit TRBD2. Germline values: CDR1 SEHNR, CDR2 FQNEAQ (reference sequence). This CDR3 comprises 13 residues.

The chain carries TRBV11-2 and TRBJ2-2, with 8 nucleotides matching TRBD2. The CDR3 is 17 residues long. The V gene's germline CDR1 is SGHAT and CDR2 FQNNGV. Trimming took 0 bases from V and 7 from J; bases not matched to a gene: 10. CDR3 protein: CASSLDLKRGLVGELFF. The CDR3 DNA follows: TGTGCCAGCAGCTTAGATCTAAAGCGGGGGCTGGTCGGGGAGCTGTTTTTT.

The chain carries TRBV6-2 or TRBV6-3 and TRBJ2-5; TRBD2 agrees at 14 bases. CDR1 and CDR2 from the germline V gene are MNHEY and SVGEGT. The CDR3 length is 18 residues. V lost 0 bases, J lost 6 bases, and 9 bases stayed unmatched. CDR3 in amino acids: CASSYSSGLAGGVKTQYF. The CDR3 nucleotides read TGTGCCAGCAGTTACTCGTCAGGACTAGCGGGGGGAGTAAAGACCCAGTACTTC.

In regard to this clone: This same CDR3 is encoded by further DNA sequences in the sample. The J gene is TRBJ2-1, the V gene TRBV7-2; the match to TRBD1 covers 11 bases. CDR1 and CDR2 from the germline V gene are SGHTA and FQGNSA. Losses at the gene ends were 4 bases for V and 4 bases for J; bases not matched to a gene: 3. The CDR3 is made up of 15 amino acids. The CDR3 sequence: CASSSGTGGYNEQFF. Here the CDR3 DNA reads TGTGCCAGCAGCTCCGGGACAGGGGGGTACAATGAGCAGTTCTTC.

This rearrangement joins TRBV6-6 to TRBJ1-1; 9 bases match TRBD1. This CDR3 comprises 15 residues. Germline assignment: CDR1 MNHNY and CDR2 SVGAGI (reference sequence). J lost 0 bases, V lost 4 bases, and 3 bases had no gene match. CDR3 DNA: TGTGCCAGCAGTTTCGGGACAGGGATGAACACTGAAGCTTTCTTT. Translating it yields CASSFGTGMNTEAFF.